Following are 21 T cell receptor beta chains from one sample sequenced in a study of T cells after yellow fever vaccination. TCRdb fed the 5' RACE reads into MiXCR, producing one record per CDR3 protein. Among fewer than 400,000 distinct CDR3 sequences listed, roughly 10% were seen once. Sequenced here: CD4+ T cells sorted from PBMCs, sampled 45 days after the yellow fever booster vaccination. Receptor source: a man aged 18 to 30 who received the YFV17D yellow fever vaccine.

A few counts support this clonotype. The gene calls are TRBV12-3 or TRBV12-4 and TRBJ1-2; D remains ambiguous. The CDR3 is 13 residues long. The V end lost 6 bases, the J end lost 7 bases, and 15 bases lay between the germline ends. The CDR3 is CASSPDGTIGYTF. CDR3 DNA sequence: TGTGCCAGCAGCCCGGACGGAACAATTGGCTACACCTTC.

The chain joins TRBV5-1 to TRBJ1-2, with D perhaps TRBD1 (5 bases). The germline V gene encodes CDR1 SGHRS and CDR2 YFSETQ. Between the trimmed V and J ends, which lost 1 base and 5 bases, there was a span of 12 bases. The CDR3 is made up of 14 amino acids. CDR3 in amino acids: CASSLMDTSYGYTF. The CDR3 bases are TGCGCCAGCAGCTTGATGGACACTTCTTATGGCTACACCTTC.

Only a few counts were recorded for this clonotype. The V gene is TRBV5-1, the J gene TRBJ1-6; D is unresolved. Germline CDR1 reads SGHRS; CDR2 reads YFSETQ. The ends were cut back, 0 bases at V and 8 bases at J, with 15 bases in the middle. The CDR3 consists of 16 residues. CDR3 bases: TGCGCCAGCAGCTTGGAAGTTCGTGACGGTCATTCACCCCTCCACTTT. It encodes CASSLEVRDGHSPLHF.

This clonotype appeared a few times. V gene TRBV6-1 combines with J gene TRBJ1-4; the D is unclear. V was pared by 4 bases and J by 4 bases, with 10 bases between. Looked up from germline, CDR1 is MNHNS and CDR2 is SASEGT. This CDR3 has 14 residues. Here the CDR3 reads CASSVGRVNEKLFF. In DNA, the CDR3 is TGTGCCAGCAGTGTAGGGCGGGTTAATGAAAAACTGTTTTTT.

The table lists this clonotype with many counts. The chain recombines TRBV7-9 with TRBJ1-1; no clear D gene. Trimming cost V 2 bases and J 8 bases, with 12 bases left between them. Germline V gene lookup returns CDR1 SEHNR and CDR2 FQNEAQ (reference sequence). This CDR3 has 13 amino acids. The CDR3 DNA follows: TGTGCCAGCAGCTTATTATCTCAGCTAGAAGCTTTCTTT. Residues: CASSLLSQLEAFF. The full variable domain, completed using reference TRBV7-9 and TRBJ1-1, is DTGVSQNPRHKITKRGQNVTFRCDPISEHNRLYWYRQTLGQGPEFLTYFQNEAQLEKSRLLSDRFSAERPKGSFSTLEIQRTEQGDSAMYLCASSLLSQLEAFFGQGTRLTVV.

This clonotype appeared a few times. The rearrangement joins TRBV5-1 to TRBJ2-1, with D possibly TRBD1 on 8 matching bases. The CDR3 length is 16 residues. Trimming removed 0 bases from V and 4 bases from J, with 14 bases in between. The germline V gene encodes CDR1 SGHRS and CDR2 YFSETQ. CDR3 coding DNA: TGCGCCAGCAGCTTGGCTTCACAGGGGGGGTACAATGAGCAGTTCTTC. It encodes CASSLASQGGYNEQFF.

This clonotype was recorded a few times. This chain connects TRBV7-2 to TRBJ2-6; weak D call: TRBD2 (7 bases). Trimming shortened V by 0 bases and J by 0 bases, and 12 bases separated the two germline ends. The CDR3 loop spans 18 amino acids. The germline CDR1 and CDR2 sequences are SGHTA and FQGNSA. The CDR3 loop reads CASSLARGPSSGANVLTF. CDR3 nucleotides: TGTGCCAGCAGCTTAGCGCGGGGGCCGAGCTCTGGGGCCAACGTCCTGACTTTC. The full variable domain, rest sourced from reference TRBV7-2 and TRBJ2-6, is GAGVSQSPSNKVTEKGKDVELRCDPISGHTALYWYRQSLGQGLEFLIYFQGNSAPDKSGLPSDRFSAERTGGSVSTLTIQRTQQEDSAVYLCASSLARGPSSGANVLTFGAGSRLTVL.

This clonotype showed up just a few times. The chain recombines TRBV13 with TRBJ2-1; 11 nucleotides agree with TRBD2. Per the germline V gene, CDR1 is PRHDT and CDR2 is FYEKMQ (reference sequence). V lost 5 bases to trimming and J lost 8 bases; unmatched junction nucleotides: 11. There are 16 residues in the CDR3. DNA for the CDR3: TGTGCCAGCAGCCTCCATGGGCTAGCGGGGGGCGATGAGCAGTTCTTC. This translates into CASSLHGLAGGDEQFF. Combining the CDR3 with reference TRBV13 and TRBJ2-1 gives the whole variable domain AAGVIQSPRHLIKEKRETATLKCYPIPRHDTVYWYQQGPGQDPQFLISFYEKMQSDKGSIPDRFSAQQFSDYHSELNMSSLELGDSALYFCASSLHGLAGGDEQFFGPGTRLTVL.

The chain carries TRBV5-1 and TRBJ1-1; D gene uncertain. Germline loops: CDR1 SGHRS, CDR2 YFSETQ. V lost 0 bases and J 6 bases, leaving 15 bases between the germline ends. CDR3 size: 15 residues. DNA for the CDR3: TGCGCCAGCAGCTTGGATGTACGGAGGACGGCTGAAGCTTTCTTT. It is translated as CASSLDVRRTAEAFF.

The V gene is TRBV5-1, the J gene TRBJ1-1, with TRBD1 as a possible D gene (5 bases). The germline V and J ends were trimmed by 4 bases and 1 base, with 17 bases remaining between them. CDR3 length equals 16 residues. CDR1 and CDR2 (germline): SGHRS, YFSETQ. Here the CDR3 DNA reads TGCGCCAGCAGCCCCGGAGGGGCAGCTAGGAACACTGAAGCTTTCTTT. Translation gives CASSPGGAARNTEAFF.

The chain employs TRBV4-3 and TRBJ1-6; 7 nucleotides line up with TRBD1. CDR3 length: 19 residues. The V gene's germline CDR1 is LGHNA and CDR2 YSLEER. Trimming cost V 0 bases and J 6 bases; bases outside gene matches: 14. CDR3 DNA: TGCGCCAGCAGCCAAGACCCAAATCTCGGGACAGTTTCTAATTCACCCCTCCACTTT. It codes for CASSQDPNLGTVSNSPLHF.

This rearrangement joins TRBV7-2 to TRBJ2-5; no firm D call. The germline V gene has CDR1 SGHTA and CDR2 FQGNSA. Trimming took 1 base from V and 1 from J, leaving 4 bases between them. CDR3 length equals 13 residues. The CDR3 bases are TGTGCCAGCAGCTTAGATGTCCAAGAGACCCAGTACTTC. This gives the protein CASSLDVQETQYF.

The genes are TRBV19 and TRBJ1-1; TRBD1 aligns across 8 bases. CDR3 length: 16 amino acids. The V gene end was trimmed by 6 bases and the J gene end by 3 bases; junction bases not matched to a gene: 12. Germline assignment: CDR1 LNHDA and CDR2 SQIVND (reference sequence). DNA of the CDR3: TGTGCCAGTAGCGGGACAGGCGGGGGGGAGGACACTGAAGCTTTCTTT. This sequence encodes CASSGTGGGEDTEAFF.

This chain's CDR3 is CASSLPDSYTQYF. In DNA form, the CDR3 reads TGTGCCAGCAGCTTACCGGACAGTTATACGCAGTATTTT. The chain is built from TRBV7-6 and TRBJ2-3; possibly TRBD1 for D (6 bases). The germline V and J ends were trimmed by 2 bases and 7 bases, with 10 bases remaining between them. CDR1 is SGHVS and CDR2 is FNYEAQ in the germline V gene. This CDR3 has 13 residues.

The V call is TRBV28, the J call TRBJ2-2, with a weak D call TRBD2 (5 bases). Trimming left V 7 bases short and J 7 bases short, with 22 bases between. Germline CDR1 and CDR2: MDHEN and SYDVKM. The CDR3 runs 16 residues. DNA for the CDR3: TGTGCCAGCAAACCTTGGGTGGTCCTCCGGGACGGGGAGCTGTTTTTT. It specifies CASKPWVVLRDGELFF. Filled out from reference TRBV28 and TRBJ2-2, the complete variable domain reads DVKVTQSSRYLVKRTGEKVFLECVQDMDHENMFWYRQDPGLGLRLIYFSYDVKMKEKGDIPEGYSVSREKKERFSLILESASTNQTSMYLCASKPWVVLRDGELFFGEGSRLTVL.

This clonotype has just a few counts. CDR3 in amino acids: CSARDGDRVTGELFF. The CDR3 coding sequence is TGCAGTGCTAGAGATGGGGACAGGGTGACCGGGGAGCTGTTTTTT. The chain recombines TRBV20-1 with TRBJ2-2; TRBD1 matches 9 bases. This CDR3 is 15 amino acids long. Trimming removed 0 bases from V and 5 bases from J; junction bases left unmatched: 4. The germline V gene encodes CDR1 DFQATT and CDR2 SNEGSKA (reference sequence).

The CDR3 region is CASSQDTYSGNTIYF. CDR3 coding DNA: TGCGCCAGCAGCCAAGACACGTACTCTGGAAACACCATATATTTT. The genes are TRBV4-3 and TRBJ1-3; D is unresolved. Germline lookup yields CDR1 LGHNA and CDR2 YSLEER. The CDR3 loop spans 15 amino acids. Trimming stripped 0 bases from V and 0 bases from J, with 6 bases between.

This clonotype appeared a few times. The V and J genes are TRBV7-2 and TRBJ2-3; TRBD2 is a possible D gene (6 bases). CDR1 is SGHTA, CDR2 FQGNSA, per germline. Trimming shortened V by 5 bases and J by 2 bases, and 14 bases separated the two germline ends. The CDR3 has 15 amino acids. The CDR3 protein is CASSLGTWYTDTQYF. The CDR3 nucleotides read TGTGCCAGCAGCCTCGGGACTTGGTACACAGATACGCAGTATTTT.

The V call is TRBV24-1, the J call TRBJ1-5; D unresolved. CDR1 KGHDR and CDR2 SFDVKD come from the germline V gene. V lost 4 bases and J 0 bases, leaving 12 bases between the germline ends. The CDR3 contains 16 residues. CDR3 sequence (DNA): TGTGCCACCAGTGACCCCCACAAAGATAGCAATCAGCCCCAGCATTTT. It yields the protein CATSDPHKDSNQPQHF.

This clonotype was detected only a few times. The rearrangement links TRBV6-1 to TRBJ1-1; D gene ambiguous. V was pared by 3 bases and J by 3 bases, with 14 bases between. The CDR3 length is 15 residues. Germline V CDR1 and CDR2: MNHNS, SASEGT. CDR3 residues: CASSDMGVRYTEAFF. CDR3 nucleotides: TGTGCCAGCAGTGATATGGGAGTCAGATACACTGAAGCTTTCTTT.

This clonotype was found a few times. In nucleotides, the CDR3 is TGTGCCAGCAGCCCCCAGGGCGGGACGATATACACCTTC. Its translation is CASSPQGGTIYTF. The chain employs TRBV7-2 and TRBJ1-2, with D possibly being TRBD1 (5 bases). V was clipped by 5 bases and J by 11 bases, with 18 bases between them. The CDR3 totals 13 residues. Germline CDR1 and CDR2: SGHTA and FQGNSA.